This TCR beta chain was captured in a study of blood T cell repertoires in COVID-19. This table comes from immunoSEQ multiplex PCR, and its TCRdb copy is limited to in-frame clones, with some not included. The profile shows roughly 250,000 clones, just over 90% of them singletons. V lost 3 bases, J lost 6 bases, and 9 bases lay in between. CDR1 SGHTA and CDR2 FQGNSA come from the germline V gene. The CDR3 extends over 13 amino acids. The rearrangement links TRBV7-2 to TRBJ2-1; D possibly corresponds to TRBD2 (5 bases). The receptor was isolated from a young woman who had recovered from COVID-19. Sequencing was done on a sample of PBMCs or T cells enriched from blood (not recorded which). This CDR3 is CASSFGLGNEQFF. CDR3 in DNA: TGTGCCAGCAGCTTTGGACTCGGCAATGAGCAGTTCTTC.